Described below is a single T cell receptor beta chain sequence and its context. This clone appeared a single time. The antigen this receptor binds is unknown. The sample holds no much larger clone one base away, and base qualities are not on file. This sample was included in a study of cytomegalovirus exposure and HLA in healthy donors (dated by TCRdb to about 2017). About the investigation overall: An earlier analysis of approximately 600 of the donors reported 250 to 300 Gb of sequence data and approximately 110 million unique TCR beta sequences from around 200 million T cells. An early release covering roughly 600 HLA-typed donors comprised approximately 290 gigabases of sequencing data and around 86 million unique TCR sequences. Of the 300 to 500 genotyped donors, 81% were placed in the genetic ancestry cluster associated with self-reported Caucasian donors. The study aimed to test whether cataloging public T cell receptors could reveal signatures of past pathogen exposure. The study profiled the T cell repertoires of fewer than 850 subjects by immunosequencing and related them to cytomegalovirus serostatus. In addition to the first cohort of 650 to 800 subjects, a separate validation cohort of approximately 130 different subjects was used. To predict cytomegalovirus infection status, the study combined high-throughput TCR immunosequencing, statistical association of individual TCRs with disease status, and machine learning. A later analysis re-examined previously published TCR beta repertoires from hundreds of donors and added high-resolution HLA genotyping to investigate patterns of TCR occurrence. In the later analysis, no new phenotypic data were used to find candidate immune exposures; instead, reliance was placed on TCR beta sequences and their occurrence across donors. In an earlier analysis of 587 of the donors, high-throughput TCR beta sequencing was used to judge whether each TCR beta V gene segment behaved as functional or pseudogenic. Donor age, sex, ethnicity and CMV serostatus were collected together with the repertoire data. In a later genetic analysis, genome-wide SNP genotypes for about three fifths of the roughly 670 donors were used, and that subset was treated as a discovery cohort. All discovery cohort repertoires had been generated using a single sequencing platform. Both class I and class II loci were covered by HLA typing, at four-digit resolution. Typing coverage differed by locus: A, B, C, DRB1 and DQB1 were typed in about 620-630 donors, DQA1 in roughly 500, DPA1 in 600 to 610, and DPB1 in roughly 470. About five DR-DQ haplotypes were handled as single units for association and clustering, since linkage in the cohort was strong. Among about 360 genotyped donors of the cohort, an average of around 240,000 unique TCR beta nucleotide sequences were sequenced per donor, around 20% of them non-productive.

The trim is 5 bases for V and 2 bases for J, with a gap of 13 bases between the germline ends. The CDR3 goes from the cysteine to the phenylalanine over 15 residues. The read is trimmed to its CDR3 DNA, 45 bases read in frame from base 1. The germline V gene (reference sequence) sets CDR1 to LNHDA and CDR2 to SQIVND. In total, roughly 710 healthy bone marrow donors made up the cohort. Cohort members were all nominally healthy when sampled, although unrecorded immune exposures were likely present. The donor was CMV seropositive and was included in the group of 250 to 350 seropositive cohort members. Every donor gave a peripheral blood sample, and the peripheral blood mononuclear cells from that sample were used for TCR beta sequencing. The Qiagen DNeasy Blood Extraction Kit was used to extract genomic DNA from the blood cell samples. General conclusions and limits of the study: The classifier was reported to diagnose cytomegalovirus status with high specificity and sensitivity in both the original and validation cohorts. Linkage disequilibrium might explain the correlated functional status among segregating V segments, but an unknown experimental factor could not be ruled out. V-gene and J-gene trimming of TCR beta chains was associated with a missense DCLRE1C variant in a later genetic analysis, and the association was replicated in an independent cohort. While some public TCRs were present in many individuals, most TCR sequences turned up only very rarely across donors. The authors suggested that the approach could potentially be generalized to other disease states and immunological phenotypes. A few of the identified cytomegalovirus-associated TCR beta chains were confirmed in vitro to be specific for cytomegalovirus antigens. In an earlier analysis of 587 of the donors, most TCR beta V segments appeared in productive rearrangements about 87% or about 30% of the time, broadly matching IMGT annotations. In a later analysis, several top co-occurrence clusters were reported to appear linked to parvovirus B19, influenza, CMV and Epstein-Barr virus. Most CMV-associated TCR beta chains appeared to be HLA-restricted in a later analysis, and the HLA associations seemed to be driven largely by CMV exposure. In a later analysis, TCR association rates were found to vary across HLA loci, with the most associated TCRs seen for DRB1 alleles and the fewest for HLA-C alleles. In the study, some 180 TCR beta chains were listed as associated with cytomegalovirus. Assigning TCR associations to individual alleles was difficult when HLA alleles, especially DR and DQ, strongly co-occurred. The sequencing pipeline was judged likely to have produced a cluster of highly shared sequence variants as a technical artifact. A further reported finding was that TCR beta sequences accurately predicted the HLA-A and HLA-B alleles for most subjects in the first cohort. Because the 87-base-pair reads could not distinguish some IMGT-functional V segments, including TRBV6-2 and TRBV6-3, those segments were excluded. The presence/absence analyses assumed that sequencing depth was roughly uniform across donors, and that assumption may not be true. In a later genetic analysis, fewer N-insertions in productive TCRs were reported among donors in an Asian-associated ancestry cluster than the approximately 630-donor mean. Because HLA typing was missing for some donors at each locus, association tests included only the typed subset. A later analysis associated roughly 17,000 TCR beta sequences with specific HLA alleles at a false discovery rate of 0.05. In a later analysis, HLA-associated TCR beta chains were found to be more clonally expanded and to have lower generation probabilities than equally common non-associated chains. Around 16 rarely observed V segments, including chromosome 9 orphons, were excluded from the earlier analysis of just under 600 of the donors because counts were too low. The cohort was sequenced for TCR beta chains only, and without alpha or paired-chain data the features that could be detected were limited. Immune exposure information for the cohort was limited to CMV serostatus.

The protocol used for the library was the immunoSEQ multiplex PCR assay. For the multiplex PCR, a mixture combining 60 forward primers for TCR Vbeta segments and 13 reverse primers for TCR Jbeta segments was used. The CDR3 region of rearranged TCR beta genes was amplified from genomic DNA by a multiplex PCR assay. Amplified TCR beta libraries were sequenced as 87-base-pair reads on the Illumina HiSeq System. As for the original processing: A later analysis tallied some 79 million unique TCR beta chains across the 700 or so repertoires, and about 10 million of those chains were shared by two or more donors. Raw reads were error-corrected and collapsed into unique sequences by a nearest-neighbor algorithm in which closely related sequences were merged to remove PCR and sequencing errors. Alignment of CDR3 sequences to IMGT reference sequences was used to assign V, D and J gene segments. Each retained sequence needed at least a six-nucleotide match to both a V gene segment and a J gene segment. A rearrangement was called productive if the CDR3 had no stop codons and remained in frame with V and J, and every other rearrangement was called non-productive. CDR3 was defined according to IMGT convention as the region running from the second conserved V-encoded cysteine to the conserved J-encoded phenylalanine. The earlier analysis of some 550 of the donors excluded any sequence lacking an unambiguous match to a single V gene segment. An earlier analysis of a few hundred of the donors called V segments functional above 56.7% productive rearrangements and segregating when the between-donor standard deviation exceeded 5%. A statistical classification framework was built for diagnosing cytomegalovirus status from the catalog of TCR beta chain sequences. A later analysis assigned V and J genes by comparing TCR nucleotide sequences with IMGT/GENE-DB human TR gene sequences. A later analysis assigned CDR3 sequences and most-parsimonious VDJ recombination scenarios with the TCRdist pipeline. In a later analysis, every TCR beta chain was defined by the combination of its CDR3 amino acid sequence and its V-gene family, and reads without a unique V-gene family were dropped. To address suspected cross-contamination and a sequencing artifact, a later analysis removed under 600 highly shared, low-generation-probability nucleotide sequences. A later analysis calculated a clonal expansion index for each public chain from normalized within-repertoire ranks of inferred template counts. In a later analysis, generation probabilities were computed with a VDJ recombination model fitted to out-of-frame rearrangements, and the resulting probabilities were checked against IGoR. Hypergeometric tests were used in a later analysis to score TCR-TCR, TCR-HLA and TCR-CMV co-occurrence, with a repertoire-size bias correction applied to the TCR pairs. A later analysis estimated false discovery rates by permuting HLA or CMV assignments 20 times. In a later analysis, co-occurring TCRs were grouped with DBSCAN, and TCRdist sequence similarity was added when clustering was performed within HLA-allele-positive subsets. Co-occurrence clustering excluded repertoires with fewer than 30,000 or more than 120,000 public chains, plus five with anomalous nucleotide sharing. Imported from immuneACCESS, the table was reduced by TCRdb to in-frame sequences with V and J called. These copies leave out some clones; in studies compared against another copy, an unresolved V gene accounts for under half, and the cause of the remainder is not known. That table furnishes V, J and clone size, whereas the DNA furnished D and trimming. A total of about 120,000 clones appear in this sample, around three quarters of them only once. The top ten clonotypes cover around 4.4% of the sample.

The receptor comes from a man aged 30 to 45 in good health and CMV-seropositive. Sequencing was performed on PBMCs. The rearranged chain carries TRBV19 and TRBJ1-5; the D segment cannot be called with confidence. The sequenced DNA: TGTGCCAGTAGTTTATGGAGGGAAGGCAATCAGCCCCAGCATTTT. Its translation is CASSLWREGNQPQHF.